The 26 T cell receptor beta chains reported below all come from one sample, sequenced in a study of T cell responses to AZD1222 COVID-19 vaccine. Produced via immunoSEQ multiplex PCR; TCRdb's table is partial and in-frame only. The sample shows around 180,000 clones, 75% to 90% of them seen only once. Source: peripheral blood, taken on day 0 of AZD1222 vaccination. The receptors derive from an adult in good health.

The DNA for the CDR3 is TGTGCCACTCAACCGGGACGGATAAACGAGCAGTACTTC. This sequence encodes CATQPGRINEQYF. The rearrangement uses TRBV19 and TRBJ2-7; D may correspond to TRBD1 or TRBD2 (5 bases each). The CDR3 has 13 residues. From germline, CDR1 is LNHDA and CDR2 SQIVND (reference sequence). V gave up 10 bases and J gave up 5 bases, with 18 bases separating them.

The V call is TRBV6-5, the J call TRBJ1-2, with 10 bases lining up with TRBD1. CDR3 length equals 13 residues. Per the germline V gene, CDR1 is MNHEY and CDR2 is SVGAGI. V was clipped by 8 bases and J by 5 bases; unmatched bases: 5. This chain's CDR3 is CASRQGAGYGYTF. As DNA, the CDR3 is TGTGCCAGCCGACAGGGGGCGGGATATGGCTACACCTTC.

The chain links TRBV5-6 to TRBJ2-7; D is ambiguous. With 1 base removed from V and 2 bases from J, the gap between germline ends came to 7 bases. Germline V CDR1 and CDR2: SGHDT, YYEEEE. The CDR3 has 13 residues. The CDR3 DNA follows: TGTGCCAGCAGCTTGAACGGGCCCTACGAGCAGTACTTC. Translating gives CASSLNGPYEQYF. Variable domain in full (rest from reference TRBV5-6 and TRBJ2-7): DAGVTQSPTHLIKTRGQQVTLRCSPKSGHDTVSWYQQALGQGPQFIFQYYEEEERQRGNFPDRFSGHQFPNYSSELNVNALLLGDSALYLCASSLNGPYEQYFGPGTRLTVT.

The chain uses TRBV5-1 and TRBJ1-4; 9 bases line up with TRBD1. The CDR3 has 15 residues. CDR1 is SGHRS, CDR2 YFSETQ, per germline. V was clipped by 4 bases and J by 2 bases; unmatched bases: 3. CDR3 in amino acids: CASSITGGTNEKLFF. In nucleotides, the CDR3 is TGCGCCAGCAGCATTACAGGGGGCACTAATGAAAAACTGTTTTTT.

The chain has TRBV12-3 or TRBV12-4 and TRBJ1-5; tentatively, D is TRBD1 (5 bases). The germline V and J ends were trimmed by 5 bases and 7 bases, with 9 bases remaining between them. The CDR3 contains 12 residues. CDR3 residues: CASSNGAQPQHF. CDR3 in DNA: TGTGCCAGCAGTAACGGGGCCCAGCCCCAGCATTTT.

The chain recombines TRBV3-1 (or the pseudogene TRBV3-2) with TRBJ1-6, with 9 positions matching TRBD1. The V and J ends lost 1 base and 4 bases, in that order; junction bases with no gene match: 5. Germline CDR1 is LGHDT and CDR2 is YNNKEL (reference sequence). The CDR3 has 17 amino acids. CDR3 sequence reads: CASSQGDRDGYNSPLHF. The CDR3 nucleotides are TGTGCCAGCAGCCAAGGGGACAGGGATGGGTATAATTCACCCCTCCACTTT.

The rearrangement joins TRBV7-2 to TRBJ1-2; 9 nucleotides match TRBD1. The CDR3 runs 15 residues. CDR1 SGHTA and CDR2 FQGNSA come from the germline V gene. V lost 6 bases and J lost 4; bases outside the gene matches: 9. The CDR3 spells CASRQDRGYSYGYTF. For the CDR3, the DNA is TGTGCCAGCAGACAGGACAGGGGCTATTCCTATGGCTACACCTTC. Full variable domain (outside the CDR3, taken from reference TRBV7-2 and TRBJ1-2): GAGVSQSPSNKVTEKGKDVELRCDPISGHTALYWYRQSLGQGLEFLIYFQGNSAPDKSGLPSDRFSAERTGGSVSTLTIQRTQQEDSAVYLCASRQDRGYSYGYTFGSGTRLTVV.

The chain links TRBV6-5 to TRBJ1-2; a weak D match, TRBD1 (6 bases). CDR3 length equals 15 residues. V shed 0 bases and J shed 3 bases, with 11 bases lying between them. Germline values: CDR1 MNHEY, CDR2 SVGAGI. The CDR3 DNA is TGTGCCAGCAGTTACTCGAAGTCAGGGGACTATGGCTACACCTTC. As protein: CASSYSKSGDYGYTF.

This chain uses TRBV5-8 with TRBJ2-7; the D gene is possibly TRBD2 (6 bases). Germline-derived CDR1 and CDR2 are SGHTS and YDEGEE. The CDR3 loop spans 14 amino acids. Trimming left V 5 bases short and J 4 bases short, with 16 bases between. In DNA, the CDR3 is TGTGCCAGCAGAAGTAGGGAGGCTGGTTACGAGCAGTACGTC. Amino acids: CASRSREAGYEQYV.

This CDR3 reads CATRGGREVTQYF. The DNA of the CDR3 is TGTGCCACCAGGGGAGGGAGGGAGGTGACCCAGTACTTC. The V gene is TRBV10-3, the J gene TRBJ2-5; D may be TRBD2 (7 bases). The CDR3 runs 13 residues. V dropped 10 bases and J dropped 7 bases, with 19 bases sitting between them. Germline CDR1 and CDR2: ENHRY and SYGVKD.

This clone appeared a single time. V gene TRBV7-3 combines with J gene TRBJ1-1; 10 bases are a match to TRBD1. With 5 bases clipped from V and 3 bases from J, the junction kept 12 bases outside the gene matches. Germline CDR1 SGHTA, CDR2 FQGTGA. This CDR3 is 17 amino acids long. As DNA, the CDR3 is TGTGCCAGCAGCCCGGGACAGGGGCGGAGGGGGGACACTGAAGCTTTCTTT. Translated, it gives CASSPGQGRRGDTEAFF. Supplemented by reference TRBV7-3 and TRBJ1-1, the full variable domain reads GAGVSQTPSNKVTEKGKYVELRCDPISGHTALYWYRQSLGQGPEFLIYFQGTGAADDSGLPNDRFFAVRPEGSVSTLKIQRTERGDSAVYLCASSPGQGRRGDTEAFFGQGTRLTVV.

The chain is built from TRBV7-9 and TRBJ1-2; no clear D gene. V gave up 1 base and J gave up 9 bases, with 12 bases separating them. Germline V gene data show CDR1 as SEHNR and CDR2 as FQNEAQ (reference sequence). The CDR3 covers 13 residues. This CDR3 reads CASSLGEWPRYTF. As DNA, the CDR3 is TGTGCCAGCAGCTTAGGGGAGTGGCCCCGCTACACCTTC.

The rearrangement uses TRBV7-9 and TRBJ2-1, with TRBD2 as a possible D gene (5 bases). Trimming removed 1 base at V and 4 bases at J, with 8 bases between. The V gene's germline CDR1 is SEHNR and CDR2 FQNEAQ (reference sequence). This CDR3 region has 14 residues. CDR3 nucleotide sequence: TGTGCCAGCAGCTTAGATCCGGGGTACAATGAGCAGTTCTTC. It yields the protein CASSLDPGYNEQFF.

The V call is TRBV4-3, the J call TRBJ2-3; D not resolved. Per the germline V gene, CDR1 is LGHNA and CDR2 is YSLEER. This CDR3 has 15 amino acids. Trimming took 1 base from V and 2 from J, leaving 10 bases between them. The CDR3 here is CASSQGQGNTDTQYF. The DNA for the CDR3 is TGCGCCAGCAGCCAAGGACAAGGCAACACAGATACGCAGTATTTT.

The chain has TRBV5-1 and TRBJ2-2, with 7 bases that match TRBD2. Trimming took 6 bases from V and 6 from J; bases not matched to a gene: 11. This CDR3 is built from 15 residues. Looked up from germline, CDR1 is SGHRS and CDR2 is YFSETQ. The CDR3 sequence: CASITYSAGAGELFF. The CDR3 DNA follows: TGCGCCAGCATTACTTATTCGGCGGGGGCCGGGGAGCTGTTTTTT.

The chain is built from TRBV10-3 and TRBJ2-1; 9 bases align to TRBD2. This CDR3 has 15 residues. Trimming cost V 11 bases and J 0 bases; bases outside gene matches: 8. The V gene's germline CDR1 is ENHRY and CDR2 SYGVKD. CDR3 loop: CALAGQNYSYNEQFF. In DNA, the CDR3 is TGTGCCCTAGCGGGGCAAAACTACTCCTACAATGAGCAGTTCTTC.

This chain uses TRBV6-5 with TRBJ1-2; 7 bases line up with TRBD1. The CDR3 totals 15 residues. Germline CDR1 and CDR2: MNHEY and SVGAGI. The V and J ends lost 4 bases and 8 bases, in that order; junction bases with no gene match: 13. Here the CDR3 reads CASSSGQVEGRGYTF. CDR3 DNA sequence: TGTGCCAGCAGTTCCGGACAGGTCGAGGGTCGGGGCTACACCTTC.

CDR3 nucleotides: TGTGCCAGCAGTTTGGCGCTAGGGGCACTTGGCTACACCTTC. It encodes CASSLALGALGYTF. The chain links TRBV6-6 to TRBJ1-2; D is possibly TRBD1 (5 bases). Deletions cut 4 bases from V and 7 bases from J, with 16 bases between. The CDR3 runs to 14 residues. Germline CDR1 reads MNHNY; CDR2 reads SVGAGI (reference sequence).

The CDR3 here is CASRPLDMQNQPQHF. CDR3 DNA sequence: TGTGCCAGTAGACCCCTTGACATGCAGAATCAGCCCCAGCATTTT. This rearrangement joins TRBV19 to TRBJ1-5; unclear D gene. CDR1 is LNHDA, CDR2 SQIVND, per germline (reference sequence). V was trimmed by 6 bases and J by 4 bases, leaving 16 bases between them. CDR3 length: 15 amino acids.

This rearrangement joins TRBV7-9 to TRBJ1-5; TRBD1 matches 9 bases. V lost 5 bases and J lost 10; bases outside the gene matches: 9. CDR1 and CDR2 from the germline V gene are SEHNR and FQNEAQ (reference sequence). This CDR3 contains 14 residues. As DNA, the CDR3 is TGTGCCAGCAGCGAGGGGACAGGGTCCAGCCCCCAGCATTTT. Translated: CASSEGTGSSPQHF.

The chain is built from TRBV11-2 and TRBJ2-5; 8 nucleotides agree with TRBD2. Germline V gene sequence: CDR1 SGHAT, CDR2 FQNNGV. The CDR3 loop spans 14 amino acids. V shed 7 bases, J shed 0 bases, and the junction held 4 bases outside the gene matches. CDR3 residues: CASTGGEDQETQYF. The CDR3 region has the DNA TGTGCCAGCACCGGGGGGGAAGACCAAGAGACCCAGTACTTC.

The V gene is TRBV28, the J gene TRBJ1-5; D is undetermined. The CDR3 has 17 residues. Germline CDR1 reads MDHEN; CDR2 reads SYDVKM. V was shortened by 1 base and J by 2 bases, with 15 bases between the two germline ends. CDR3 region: CASSLYRSSIGNQPQHF. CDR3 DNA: TGTGCCAGCAGTTTATACCGTTCGTCGATCGGCAATCAGCCCCAGCATTTT.

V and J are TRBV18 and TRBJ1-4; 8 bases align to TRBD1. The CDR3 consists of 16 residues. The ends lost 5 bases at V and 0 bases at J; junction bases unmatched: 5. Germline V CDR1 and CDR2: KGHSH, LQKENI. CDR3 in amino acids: CASSRGQGPTNEKLFF. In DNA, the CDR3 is TGTGCCAGCTCAAGAGGACAGGGACCAACTAATGAAAAACTGTTTTTT. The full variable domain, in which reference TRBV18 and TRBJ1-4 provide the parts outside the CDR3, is NAGVMQNPRHLVRRRGQEARLRCSPMKGHSHVYWYRQLPEEGLKFMVYLQKENIIDESGMPKERFSAEFPKEGPSILRIQQVVRGDSAAYFCASSRGQGPTNEKLFFGSGTQLSVL.

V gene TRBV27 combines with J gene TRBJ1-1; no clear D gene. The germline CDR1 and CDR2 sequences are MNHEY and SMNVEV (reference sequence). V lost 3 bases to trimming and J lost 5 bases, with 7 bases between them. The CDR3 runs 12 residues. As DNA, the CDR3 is TGTGCCAGCAGTTTGTCGGGGACTGAAGCTTTCTTT. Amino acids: CASSLSGTEAFF.

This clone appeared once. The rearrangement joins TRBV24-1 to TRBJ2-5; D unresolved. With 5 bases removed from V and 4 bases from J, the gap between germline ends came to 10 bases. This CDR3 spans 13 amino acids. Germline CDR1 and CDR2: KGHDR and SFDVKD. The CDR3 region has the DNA TGTGCCACCAGTGGGGTAGGGTTAGAGACCCAGTACTTC. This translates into CATSGVGLETQYF.

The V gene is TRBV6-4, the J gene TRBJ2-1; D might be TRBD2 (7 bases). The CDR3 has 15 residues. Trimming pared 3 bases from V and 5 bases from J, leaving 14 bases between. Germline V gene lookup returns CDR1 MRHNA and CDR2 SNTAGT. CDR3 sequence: CASSEGRGAHNEQFF. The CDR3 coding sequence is TGTGCCAGCAGTGAGGGTCGGGGGGCCCACAATGAGCAGTTCTTC.